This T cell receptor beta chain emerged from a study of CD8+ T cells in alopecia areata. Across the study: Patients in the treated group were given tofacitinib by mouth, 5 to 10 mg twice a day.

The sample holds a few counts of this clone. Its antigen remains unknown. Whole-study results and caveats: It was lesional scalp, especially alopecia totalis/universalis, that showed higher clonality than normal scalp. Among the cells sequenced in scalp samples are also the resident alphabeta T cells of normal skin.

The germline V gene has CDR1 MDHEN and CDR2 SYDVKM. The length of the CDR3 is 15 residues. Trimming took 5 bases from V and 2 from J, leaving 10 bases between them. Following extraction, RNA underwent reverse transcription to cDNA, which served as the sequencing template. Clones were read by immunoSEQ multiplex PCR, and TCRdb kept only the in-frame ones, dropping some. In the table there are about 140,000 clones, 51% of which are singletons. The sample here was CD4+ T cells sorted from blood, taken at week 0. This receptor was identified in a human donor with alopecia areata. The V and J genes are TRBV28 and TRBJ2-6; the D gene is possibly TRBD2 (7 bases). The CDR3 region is CASSTGGAGANVLTF. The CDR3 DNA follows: TGTGCCAGCAGTACGGGGGGCGCTGGGGCCAACGTCCTGACTTTC.